Detailed here is one T cell receptor (beta chain). Its specificity is unknown. This sample is part of a study of CD8 T cells in Susac syndrome. Notes on the study in general: When the CD4+ T cell repertoires of patients with Susac syndrome were examined, they did not show any clonal expansion.

The recently defined diagnostic criteria for definite or probable disease were met by the Susac syndrome patients. Both CD4+ and CD8+ T cells were negatively isolated, and TEMRA cells underwent FACS enrichment. RNA amounts of about 0.5 to 1 ug underwent reverse transcription with random hexamers. MiXCR, applied by TCRdb to the immunoSEQ multiplex PCR reads, yields one record per CDR3 protein. The sample records under 150,000 distinct CDR3 sequences, roughly 94% being singletons. The CDR3 has 15 amino acids. V lost 3 bases and J lost 0, with 15 bases in between. Germline CDR1 and CDR2: DFQATT and SNEGSKA (reference sequence).

Specimen: CD4+ T cells from PBMCs. This rearrangement joins TRBV20-1 to TRBJ2-7; a possible D gene is TRBD1 (6 bases). This receptor was identified in a human donor with Susac syndrome. The CDR3 here is CSARAGQRFSYEQYF. In nucleotides, the CDR3 is TGCAGTGCTAGGGCTGGACAGCGATTCTCCTACGAGCAGTACTTC.